Following are 4 T cell receptor beta chains from one sample sequenced in a study of shared clonotypes between healthy human individuals. Using immunoSEQ multiplex PCR, the repertoire was profiled, and TCRdb retains in-frame clones only, with some absent. The sample contains roughly 2.5 million clones, around nine tenths of which appear only once. Material for sequencing was naive CD4+ T cells sorted from blood. Subset here: CD45RA+ positively selected. These receptors originate from a man between 18 and 35 years old in good health.

The gene calls are TRBV14 and TRBJ2-6; 9 nucleotides line up with TRBD2. This CDR3 spans 18 amino acids. The V gene's germline CDR1 is SGHDN and CDR2 FVKESK. With 8 bases clipped from V and 3 bases from J, the junction kept 14 bases outside the gene matches. CDR3 sequence: CASSPAAGGPRGANVLTF. Here the CDR3 DNA reads TGTGCCAGCTCCCCCGCGGCGGGAGGGCCACGTGGGGCCAACGTCCTGACTTTC.

As concerns this clone: The same CDR3 can be traced to other DNA sequences in this sample. This sequence joins TRBV4-2 and TRBJ1-2; a weak D match, TRBD1 (5 bases). The germline CDR1 and CDR2 sequences are LGHNA and YNFKEQ. The CDR3 contains 16 residues. Trimming left V 0 bases short and J 2 bases short, with 13 bases between. CDR3 bases: TGTGCCAGCAGCCAAGATCCGGGGCAGTCGAACTATGGCTACACCTTC. This translates into CASSQDPGQSNYGYTF.

The chain combines TRBV27 with TRBJ2-1, with TRBD2 matching 8 bases. This CDR3 contains 15 residues. Trimming took 3 bases from V and 2 from J; bases not matched to a gene: 3. Germline-derived CDR1 and CDR2 are MNHEY and SMNVEV (reference sequence). The CDR3 sequence: CASSLGLGPYNEQFF. CDR3 nucleotides: TGTGCCAGCAGTTTGGGACTAGGTCCCTACAATGAGCAGTTCTTC.

This clone was recorded only once. The chain joins TRBV9 to TRBJ2-1, with 7 bases fitting TRBD2. CDR3 length equals 14 residues. CDR1 is SGDLS and CDR2 is YYNGEE in the germline V gene. V dropped 3 bases and J dropped 2; count of bases not matched to a gene: 2. CDR3 nucleotide sequence: TGTGCCAGCAGCGAGGGGACTACCTACAATGAGCAGTTCTTC. This codes for CASSEGTTYNEQFF. The complete variable domain, with remaining parts taken from reference TRBV9 and TRBJ2-1, reads DSGVTQTPKHLITATGQRVTLRCSPRSGDLSVYWYQQSLDQGLQFLIQYYNGEERAKGNILERFSAQQFPDLHSELNLSSLELGDSALYFCASSEGTTYNEQFFGPGTRLTVL.